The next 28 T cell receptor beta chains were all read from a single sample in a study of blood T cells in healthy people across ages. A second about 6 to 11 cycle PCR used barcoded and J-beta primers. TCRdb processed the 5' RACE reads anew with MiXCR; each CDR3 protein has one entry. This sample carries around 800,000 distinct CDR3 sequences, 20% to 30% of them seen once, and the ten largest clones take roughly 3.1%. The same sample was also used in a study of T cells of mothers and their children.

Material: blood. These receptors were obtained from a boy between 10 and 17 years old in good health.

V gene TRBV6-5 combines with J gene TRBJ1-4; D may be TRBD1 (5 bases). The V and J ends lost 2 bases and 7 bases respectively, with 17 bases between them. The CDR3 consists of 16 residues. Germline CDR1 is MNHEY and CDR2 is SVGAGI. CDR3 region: CASSYGRRQGGEKLFF. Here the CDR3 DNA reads TGTGCCAGCAGTTACGGTCGACGGCAGGGCGGTGAAAAACTGTTTTTT.

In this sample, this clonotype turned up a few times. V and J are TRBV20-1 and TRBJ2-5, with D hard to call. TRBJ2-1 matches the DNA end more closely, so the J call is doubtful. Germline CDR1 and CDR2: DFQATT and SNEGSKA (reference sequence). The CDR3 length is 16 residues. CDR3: CSARVYDTPRYNEQFF. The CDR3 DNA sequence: TGCAGTGCTAGGGTCTACGACACCCCCAGATACAATGAGCAGTTCTTC.

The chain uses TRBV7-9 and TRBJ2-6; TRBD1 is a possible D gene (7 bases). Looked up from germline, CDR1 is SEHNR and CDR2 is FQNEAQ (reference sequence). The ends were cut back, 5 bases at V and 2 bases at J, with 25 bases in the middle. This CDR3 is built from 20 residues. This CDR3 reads CASSNAWGRGTLPGANVLTF. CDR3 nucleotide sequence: TGTGCCAGCAGCAATGCCTGGGGCAGGGGGACTCTCCCTGGGGCCAACGTCCTGACTTTC.

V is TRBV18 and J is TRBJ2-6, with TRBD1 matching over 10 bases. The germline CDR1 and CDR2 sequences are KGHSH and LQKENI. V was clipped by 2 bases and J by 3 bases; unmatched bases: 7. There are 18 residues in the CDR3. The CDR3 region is CASSPSRQGAGGANVLTF. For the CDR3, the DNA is TGTGCCAGCTCACCATCCAGACAGGGGGCGGGTGGGGCCAACGTCCTGACTTTC.

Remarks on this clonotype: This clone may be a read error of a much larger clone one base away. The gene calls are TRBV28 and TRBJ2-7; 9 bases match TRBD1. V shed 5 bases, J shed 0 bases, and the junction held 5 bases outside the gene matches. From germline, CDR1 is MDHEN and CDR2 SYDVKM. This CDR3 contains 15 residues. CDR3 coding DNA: TGTGCCAGCAGTATAAGACAGGGGGGCTCCTACGAGCAGTACTTC. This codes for CASSIRQGGSYEQYF.

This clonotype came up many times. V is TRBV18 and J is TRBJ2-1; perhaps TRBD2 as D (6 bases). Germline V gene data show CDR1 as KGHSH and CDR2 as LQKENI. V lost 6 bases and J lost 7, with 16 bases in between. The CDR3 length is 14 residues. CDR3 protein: CASSSDYPANEQFF. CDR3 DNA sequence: TGTGCCAGCTCGTCGGACTACCCGGCGAATGAGCAGTTCTTC.

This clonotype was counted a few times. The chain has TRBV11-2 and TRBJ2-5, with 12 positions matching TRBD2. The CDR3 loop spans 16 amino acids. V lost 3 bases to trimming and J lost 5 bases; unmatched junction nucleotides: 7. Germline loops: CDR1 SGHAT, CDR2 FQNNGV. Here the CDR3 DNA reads TGTGCCAGCAGCTTCCTAGCGGGGGGGTCCGGGGAGACCCAGTACTTC. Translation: CASSFLAGGSGETQYF.

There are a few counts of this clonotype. The CDR3 loop is CASSLVRDRGGKNIQYF. The CDR3 DNA reads TGTGCCAGCAGCTTAGTCCGGGACAGGGGAGGCAAAAACATTCAGTACTTC. V usage is TRBV7-2 and J usage is TRBJ2-4, with 10 bases lining up with TRBD1. Germline assignment: CDR1 SGHTA and CDR2 FQGNSA. Trimming cost V 1 base and J 3 bases; bases outside gene matches: 6. The CDR3 runs to 17 residues.

In DNA form, the CDR3 reads TGTGCCAGCAGCCAAGGAGGGGCAGCGGGGGGGCGAGAGACCCAGTACTTC. Its translation is CASSQGGAAGGRETQYF. The chain links TRBV4-2 to TRBJ2-5, with 10 bases matching TRBD2. Per the germline V gene, CDR1 is LGHNA and CDR2 is YNFKEQ. V lost 1 base and J lost 4; bases outside the gene matches: 9. This CDR3 has 17 residues.

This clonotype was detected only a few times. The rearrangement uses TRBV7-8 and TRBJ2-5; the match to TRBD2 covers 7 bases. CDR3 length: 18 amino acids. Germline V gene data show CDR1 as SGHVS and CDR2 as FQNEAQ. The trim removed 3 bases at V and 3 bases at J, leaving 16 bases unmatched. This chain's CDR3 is CASSFGLGLRGKEETQYF. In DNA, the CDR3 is TGTGCCAGCAGCTTCGGACTAGGGTTGCGGGGAAAGGAAGAGACCCAGTACTTC. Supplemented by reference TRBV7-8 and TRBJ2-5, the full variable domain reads GAGVSQSPRYKVAKRGQDVALRCDPISGHVSLFWYQQALGQGPEFLTYFQNEAQLDKSGLPSDRFFAERPEGSVSTLKIQRTQQEDSAVYLCASSFGLGLRGKEETQYFGPGTRLLVL.

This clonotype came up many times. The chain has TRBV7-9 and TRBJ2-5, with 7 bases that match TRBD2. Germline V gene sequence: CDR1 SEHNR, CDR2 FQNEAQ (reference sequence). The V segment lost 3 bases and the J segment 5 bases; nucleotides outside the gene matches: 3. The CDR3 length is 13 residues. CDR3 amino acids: CASSLGGLETQYF. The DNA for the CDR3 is TGTGCCAGCAGCTTGGGAGGGTTGGAGACCCAGTACTTC.

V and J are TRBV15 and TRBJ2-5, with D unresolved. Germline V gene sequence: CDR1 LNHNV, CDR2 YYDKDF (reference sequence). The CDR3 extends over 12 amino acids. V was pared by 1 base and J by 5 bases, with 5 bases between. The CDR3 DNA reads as TGTGCCACCAGCAGAGTCCTTGAGACCCAGTACTTC. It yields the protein CATSRVLETQYF.

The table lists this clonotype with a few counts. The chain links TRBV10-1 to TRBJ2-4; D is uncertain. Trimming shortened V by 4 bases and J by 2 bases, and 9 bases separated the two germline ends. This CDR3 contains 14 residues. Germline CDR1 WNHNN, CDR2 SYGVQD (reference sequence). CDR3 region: CASSASISKNIQYF. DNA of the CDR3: TGCGCCAGCAGTGCCTCGATATCCAAAAACATTCAGTACTTC.

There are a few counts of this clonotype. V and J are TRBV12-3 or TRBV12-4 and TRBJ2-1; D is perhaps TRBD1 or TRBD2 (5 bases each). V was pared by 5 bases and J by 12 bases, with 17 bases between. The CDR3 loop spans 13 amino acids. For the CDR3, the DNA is TGTGCCAGCAGTCTACGAAGGGACGAAGGGCAGTTCTTC. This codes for CASSLRRDEGQFF.

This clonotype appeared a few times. CDR3 region: CASSWVRGNPAKNIQYF. The CDR3 DNA sequence: TGTGCCAGCAGCTGGGTACGGGGAAATCCGGCCAAAAACATTCAGTACTTC. The chain employs TRBV7-9 and TRBJ2-4; a possible D gene is TRBD2 (5 bases). CDR3 length equals 17 residues. CDR1 and CDR2 (germline): SEHNR, FQNEAQ (reference sequence). Trimming pared 4 bases from V and 1 base from J, leaving 17 bases between.

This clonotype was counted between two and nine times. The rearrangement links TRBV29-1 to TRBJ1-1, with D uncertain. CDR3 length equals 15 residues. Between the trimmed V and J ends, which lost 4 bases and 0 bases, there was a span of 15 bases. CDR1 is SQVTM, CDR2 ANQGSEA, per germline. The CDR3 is CSVVGRPAMNTEAFF. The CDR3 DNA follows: TGCAGCGTTGTCGGCAGGCCCGCGATGAACACTGAAGCTTTCTTT. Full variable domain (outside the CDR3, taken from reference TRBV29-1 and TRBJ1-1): SAVISQKPSRDICQRGTSLTIQCQVDSQVTMMFWYRQQPGQSLTLIATANQGSEATYESGFVIDKFPISRPNLTFSTLTVSNMSPEDSSIYLCSVVGRPAMNTEAFFGQGTRLTVV.

CDR3 region: CASSSDGTYNEQFF. CDR3 nucleotide sequence: TGTGCCAGCAGCTCGGACGGAACCTACAATGAGCAGTTCTTC. The chain combines TRBV2 with TRBJ2-1, with D unclear. Germline V lookup: CDR1 SNHLY, CDR2 FYNNEI. This CDR3 has 14 amino acids. V lost 6 bases to trimming and J lost 2 bases, with 11 bases between them.

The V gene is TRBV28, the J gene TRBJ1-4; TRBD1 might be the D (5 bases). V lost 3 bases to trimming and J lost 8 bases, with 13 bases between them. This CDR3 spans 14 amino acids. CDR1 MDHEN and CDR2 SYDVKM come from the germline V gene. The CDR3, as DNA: TGTGCCAGCAGTTTGGGGGGGAAACAAGAAAAACTGTTTTTT. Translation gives CASSLGGKQEKLFF.

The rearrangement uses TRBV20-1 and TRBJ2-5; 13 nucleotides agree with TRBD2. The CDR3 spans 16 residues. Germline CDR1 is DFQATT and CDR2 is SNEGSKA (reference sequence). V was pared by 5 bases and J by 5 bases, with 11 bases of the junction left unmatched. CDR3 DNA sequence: TGCAGTGCTCTAGGGACTAGCGGGAATAGAAAGGAGACCCAGTACTTC. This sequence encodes CSALGTSGNRKETQYF.

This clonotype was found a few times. CDR3: CASSPGLAGGRVTGELFF. CDR3 nucleotide sequence: TGCGCCAGCAGCCCAGGACTAGCGGGGGGGCGTGTCACCGGGGAGCTGTTTTTT. The chain combines TRBV5-1 with TRBJ2-2; 15 positions agree with TRBD2. The CDR3 spans 18 residues. J gave up 4 bases and V 4 bases, and 8 bases lay outside the gene matches. Germline V CDR1 and CDR2: SGHRS, YFSETQ.

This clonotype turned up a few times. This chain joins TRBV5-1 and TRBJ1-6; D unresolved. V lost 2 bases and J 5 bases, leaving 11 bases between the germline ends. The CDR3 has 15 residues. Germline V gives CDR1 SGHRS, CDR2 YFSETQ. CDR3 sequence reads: CASSFRSPDNSPLHF. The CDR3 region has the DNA TGCGCCAGCAGCTTCAGGTCTCCCGATAATTCACCCCTCCACTTT.

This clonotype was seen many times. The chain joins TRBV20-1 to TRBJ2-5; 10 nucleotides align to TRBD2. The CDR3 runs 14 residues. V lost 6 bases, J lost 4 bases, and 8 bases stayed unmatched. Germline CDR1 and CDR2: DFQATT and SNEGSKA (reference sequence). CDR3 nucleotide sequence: TGCAGTGCGAAAAGCGGGGGGGCCAGAGAGACCCAGTACTTC. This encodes CSAKSGGARETQYF.

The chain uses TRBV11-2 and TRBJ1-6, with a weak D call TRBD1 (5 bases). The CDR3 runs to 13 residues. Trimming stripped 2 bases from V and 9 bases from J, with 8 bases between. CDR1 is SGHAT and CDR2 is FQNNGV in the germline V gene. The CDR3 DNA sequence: TGTGCCAGCAGCTTACAGGGCAGTTCACCCCTCCACTTT. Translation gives CASSLQGSSPLHF.

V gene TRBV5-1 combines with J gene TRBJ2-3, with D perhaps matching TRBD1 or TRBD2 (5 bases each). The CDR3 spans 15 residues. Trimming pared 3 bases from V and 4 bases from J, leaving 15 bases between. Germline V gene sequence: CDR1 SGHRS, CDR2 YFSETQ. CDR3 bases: TGCGCCAGCAGCTCCCTTTCCGGGGACCCAGATACGCAGTATTTT. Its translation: CASSSLSGDPDTQYF.

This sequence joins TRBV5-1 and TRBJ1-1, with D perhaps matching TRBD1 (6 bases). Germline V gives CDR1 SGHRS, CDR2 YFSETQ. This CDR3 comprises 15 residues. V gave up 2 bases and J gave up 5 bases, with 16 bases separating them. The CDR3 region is CASSFQAGEGTEAFF. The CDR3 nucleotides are TGCGCCAGCAGCTTCCAAGCAGGGGAGGGAACTGAAGCTTTCTTT.

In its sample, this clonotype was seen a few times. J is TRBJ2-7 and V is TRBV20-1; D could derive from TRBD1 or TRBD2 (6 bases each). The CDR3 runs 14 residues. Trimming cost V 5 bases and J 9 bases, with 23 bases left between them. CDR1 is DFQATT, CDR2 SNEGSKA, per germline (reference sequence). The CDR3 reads CSAGPGAMEVAQYF. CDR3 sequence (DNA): TGCAGTGCTGGGCCGGGGGCGATGGAAGTAGCGCAGTACTTC.

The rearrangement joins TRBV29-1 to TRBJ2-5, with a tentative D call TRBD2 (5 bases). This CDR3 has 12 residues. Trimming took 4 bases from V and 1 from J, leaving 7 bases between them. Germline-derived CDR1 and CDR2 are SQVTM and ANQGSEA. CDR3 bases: TGCAGCGTTGTAGCGTCCCAAGAGACCCAGTACTTC. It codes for CSVVASQETQYF.

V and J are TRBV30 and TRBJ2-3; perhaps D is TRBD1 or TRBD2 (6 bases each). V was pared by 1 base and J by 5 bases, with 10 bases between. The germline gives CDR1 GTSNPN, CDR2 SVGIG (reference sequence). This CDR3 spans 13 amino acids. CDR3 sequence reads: CAWSEGGRDTQYF. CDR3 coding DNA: TGTGCCTGGAGTGAGGGGGGCCGAGATACGCAGTATTTT.